These 20 T cell receptor beta chains originate from one sample sequenced in a study of OX40 agonist ivuxolimab in advanced cancers. Sequencing used immunoSEQ multiplex PCR; TCRdb keeps in-frame clones, though not all of them. The sample shows roughly 60,000 clones, 70% to 90% of them seen only once. This specimen was CD4+ or CD8+ T cells sorted from blood, taken in a trial of the OX40 agonist ivuxolimab. Receptors were obtained from an adult with an advanced solid tumor such as melanoma, head and neck, liver or kidney cancer.

The J gene is TRBJ2-3, the V gene TRBV7-3, with 12 bases identical to TRBD2. J lost 5 bases, V lost 6 bases, and 6 bases had no gene match. The CDR3 is 15 amino acids. Looked up from germline, CDR1 is SGHTA and CDR2 is FQGTGA. In nucleotides, the CDR3 is TGTGCCAGCAGTTTCACGGGACTAGCGGGAGATACGCAGTATTTT. Amino acid sequence: CASSFTGLAGDTQYF.

The J gene is TRBJ1-4, the V gene TRBV7-2, with D perhaps matching TRBD1 (5 bases). Trimming cost V 5 bases and J 4 bases, with 14 bases left between them. The V gene's germline CDR1 is SGHTA and CDR2 FQGNSA. This CDR3 spans 15 amino acids. The CDR3 nucleotides are TGTGCCAGCAGCACCTCCGGGACGGATAATGAAAAACTGTTTTTT. It specifies CASSTSGTDNEKLFF.

The chain couples TRBV6-5 to TRBJ2-7, with 8 bases identical to TRBD2. After removal of 8 bases from V and 3 bases from J, the junction contained 9 bases not matched to a gene. The CDR3 has 14 amino acids. CDR1 is MNHEY and CDR2 is SVGAGI in the germline V gene. Here the CDR3 DNA reads TGTGCCAGCGCACGACGGGGGGGACGCTACGAGCAGTACTTC. Translated: CASARRGGRYEQYF.

The rearrangement uses TRBV19 and TRBJ2-3; 8 nucleotides match TRBD2. The V gene's germline CDR1 is LNHDA and CDR2 SQIVND (reference sequence). The trim removed 3 bases at V and 2 bases at J, leaving 4 bases unmatched. The CDR3 is made up of 15 amino acids. CDR3 in DNA: TGTGCCAGTAGTATGAGAGCGGGGGTCACAGATACGCAGTATTTT. Protein: CASSMRAGVTDTQYF.

The V and J genes are TRBV11-3 and TRBJ2-7; 10 bases agree with TRBD1. With 2 bases clipped from V and 3 bases from J, the junction kept 7 bases outside the gene matches. This CDR3 region has 16 residues. The germline CDR1 and CDR2 sequences are SGHNT and YENEEA. The CDR3 here is CASSLQYRDRGYEQYF. The CDR3 bases are TGTGCCAGCAGCTTACAGTACCGGGACAGGGGCTACGAGCAGTACTTC.

The V call is TRBV5-1, the J call TRBJ1-1, with D possibly TRBD1 on 5 matching bases. Looked up from germline, CDR1 is SGHRS and CDR2 is YFSETQ. This CDR3 region has 14 residues. Trimming cost V 4 bases and J 5 bases, with 15 bases left between them. The CDR3 is CASSPPTGGTEAFF. The CDR3 region has the DNA TGCGCCAGCAGCCCGCCAACTGGGGGAACTGAAGCTTTCTTT.

The V call is TRBV7-9, the J call TRBJ1-5; tentative D call: TRBD1 (6 bases). Germline lookup yields CDR1 SEHNR and CDR2 FQNEAQ (reference sequence). Trimming removed 5 bases from V and 5 bases from J, with 10 bases in between. The CDR3 has 13 residues. DNA of the CDR3: TGTGCCAGCAGCCTGGGGGGCCATCAGCCCCAGCATTTT. This codes for CASSLGGHQPQHF.

The chain carries TRBV28 and TRBJ2-5; D remains ambiguous. CDR3 length: 13 amino acids. Between the trimmed V and J ends, which lost 5 bases and 4 bases, there was a span of 11 bases. The germline V gene has CDR1 MDHEN and CDR2 SYDVKM. The CDR3 nucleotides read TGTGCCAGCAGTGCCTTGAGACGAGAGACCCAGTACTTC. It translates to CASSALRRETQYF.

This rearrangement joins TRBV27 to TRBJ1-2, with D perhaps matching TRBD1 (6 bases). The CDR3 spans 14 residues. The germline V gene has CDR1 MNHEY and CDR2 SMNVEV (reference sequence). V lost 9 bases to trimming and J lost 4 bases, with 18 bases between them. The CDR3 sequence is CASSQSNRAYGYTF. CDR3 nucleotide sequence: TGTGCCAGTTCCCAATCAAACAGGGCCTATGGCTACACCTTC.

The J gene is TRBJ1-2, the V gene TRBV19; D perhaps matches TRBD1 (6 bases). There are 14 residues in the CDR3. Trimming took 7 bases from V and 2 from J, leaving 14 bases between them. Germline V gene lookup returns CDR1 LNHDA and CDR2 SQIVND (reference sequence). The CDR3 protein is CASNPVGGNYGYTF. In nucleotides, the CDR3 is TGTGCCAGTAACCCCGTAGGGGGGAACTATGGCTACACCTTC.

Of note for this clone: This same CDR3 is encoded by further DNA sequences in the sample. The gene calls are TRBV6-5 and TRBJ2-5; the D is unclear. Trimming shortened V by 0 bases and J by 4 bases, and 3 bases separated the two germline ends. The germline V gene has CDR1 MNHEY and CDR2 SVGAGI. The length of the CDR3 is 12 residues. The CDR3 bases are TGTGCCAGCAGTTACTCGAGAGAGACCCAGTACTTC. Translating gives CASSYSRETQYF.

The chain links TRBV11-1 to TRBJ1-2, with D unresolved. CDR1 and CDR2 from the germline V gene are SGHAT and FQDESV (reference sequence). The CDR3 length is 13 residues. V gave up 1 base and J gave up 1 base, with 4 bases separating them. The CDR3: CASSLGDNYGYTF. The CDR3 DNA follows: TGTGCCAGCAGCTTAGGGGATAACTATGGCTACACCTTC.

The gene calls are TRBV5-1 and TRBJ1-1; TRBD1 matches at 7 bases. V shed 4 bases and J 6 bases; nucleotides not matched to a gene: 12. There are 15 residues in the CDR3. From germline, CDR1 is SGHRS and CDR2 YFSETQ. The CDR3 nucleotides read TGCGCCAGCAGCCCCGGGACAGTTCTCCCCGCTGAAGCTTTCTTT. This sequence encodes CASSPGTVLPAEAFF.

The V call is TRBV5-1, the J call TRBJ2-5; TRBD1 matches at 8 bases. The CDR3 totals 16 residues. The germline V gene has CDR1 SGHRS and CDR2 YFSETQ. The V and J ends lost 0 bases and 5 bases, in that order; junction bases with no gene match: 9. The CDR3 bases are TGCGCCAGCAGCTTGGAGGGCAGGGGGCTTAGGGAGACCCAGTACTTC. Encoded protein: CASSLEGRGLRETQYF.

V gene TRBV30 combines with J gene TRBJ1-5; TRBD1 matches at 7 bases. CDR3 length: 13 residues. Germline values: CDR1 GTSNPN, CDR2 SVGIG (reference sequence). V was clipped by 3 bases and J by 9 bases; unmatched bases: 8. CDR3: CAWSRDSGGPQHF. The CDR3 coding sequence is TGTGCCTGGAGCCGGGACTCAGGGGGGCCCCAGCATTTT.

The rearrangement links TRBV5-1 to TRBJ2-6, with 7 bases fitting TRBD1. The CDR3 runs to 18 residues. CDR1 is SGHRS and CDR2 is YFSETQ in the germline V gene. The J segment lost 0 bases and the V segment lost 4 bases, leaving 10 bases of the junction unmatched. CDR3 protein: CASSARQGRGSGANVLTF. CDR3 bases: TGCGCCAGCAGCGCCCGACAGGGACGAGGCTCTGGGGCCAACGTCCTGACTTTC. Full variable domain (remainder filled in from reference TRBV5-1 and TRBJ2-6): KAGVTQTPRYLIKTRGQQVTLSCSPISGHRSVSWYQQTPGQGLQFLFEYFSETQRNKGNFPGRFSGRQFSNSRSEMNVSTLELGDSALYLCASSARQGRGSGANVLTFGAGSRLTVL.

The chain employs TRBV5-1 and TRBJ2-2, with TRBD1 identical over 10 bases. CDR3 size: 16 residues. Germline CDR1 reads SGHRS; CDR2 reads YFSETQ. V lost 3 bases to trimming and J lost 2 bases; unmatched junction nucleotides: 4. This chain's CDR3 is CASSSDRGRNTGELFF. The CDR3 DNA is TGCGCCAGCAGCTCCGACAGGGGGCGAAACACCGGGGAGCTGTTTTTT.

V is TRBV7-9 and J is TRBJ2-7; 9 bases map to TRBD1. CDR3 length: 14 amino acids. V lost 5 bases and J lost 6; bases outside the gene matches: 8. Germline assignment: CDR1 SEHNR and CDR2 FQNEAQ (reference sequence). Written as DNA, the CDR3 is TGTGCCAGCAGCCCCGGGACAGGGACTACCGAGCAGTACTTC. Its protein product is CASSPGTGTTEQYF.

CDR3 region: CASSVGLAGASLQETQYF. The CDR3 nucleotides read TGTGCCAGCAGCGTAGGACTAGCGGGGGCCTCCCTCCAAGAGACCCAGTACTTC. This chain joins TRBV9 and TRBJ2-5; 12 nucleotides match TRBD2. CDR3 length: 18 amino acids. The V and J ends lost 0 bases and 1 base, in that order; junction bases with no gene match: 7. CDR1 is SGDLS and CDR2 is YYNGEE in the germline V gene.

The rearrangement joins TRBV14 to TRBJ1-1; no clear D. Germline CDR1 reads SGHDN; CDR2 reads FVKESK. CDR3 size: 14 residues. Trimming stripped 0 bases from V and 0 bases from J, with 5 bases between. CDR3 DNA: TGTGCCAGCAGCCAAGAGAGGATGAACACTGAAGCTTTCTTT. Its translation is CASSQERMNTEAFF. Together with reference TRBV14 and TRBJ1-1, the CDR3 gives the full variable domain: EAGVTQFPSHSVIEKGQTVTLRCDPISGHDNLYWYRRVMGKEIKFLLHFVKESKQDESGMPNNRFLAERTGGTYSTLKVQPAELEDSGVYFCASSQERMNTEAFFGQGTRLTVV.